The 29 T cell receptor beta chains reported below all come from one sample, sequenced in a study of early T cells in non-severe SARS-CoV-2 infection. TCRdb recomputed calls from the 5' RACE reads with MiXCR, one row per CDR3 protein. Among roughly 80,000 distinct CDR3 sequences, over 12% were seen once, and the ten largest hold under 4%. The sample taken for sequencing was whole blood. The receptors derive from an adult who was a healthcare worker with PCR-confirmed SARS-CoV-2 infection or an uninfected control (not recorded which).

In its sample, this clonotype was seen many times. This CDR3 is CASSIRGQDSPLHF. DNA of the CDR3: TGTGCCAGTAGTATTAGGGGACAGGATTCACCCCTCCACTTT. The chain uses TRBV19 and TRBJ1-6; 8 bases align to TRBD1. The CDR3 covers 14 residues. Trimming at V came to 3 bases and at J to 8 bases, leaving 3 bases not matched to a gene. Per the germline V gene, CDR1 is LNHDA and CDR2 is SQIVND (reference sequence). The full variable domain, completed using reference TRBV19 and TRBJ1-6, is DGGITQSPKYLFRKEGQNVTLSCEQNLNHDAMYWYRQDPGQGLRLIYYSQIVNDFQKGDIAEGYSVSREKKESFPLTVTSAQKNPTAFYLCASSIRGQDSPLHFGNGTRLTVT.

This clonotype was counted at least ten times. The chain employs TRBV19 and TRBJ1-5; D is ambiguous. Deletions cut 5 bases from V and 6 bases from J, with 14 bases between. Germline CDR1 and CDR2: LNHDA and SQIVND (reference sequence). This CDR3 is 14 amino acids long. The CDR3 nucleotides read TGTGCCAGTAGTTTACGGGGAGGGTTTCAGCCCCAGCATTTT. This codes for CASSLRGGFQPQHF.

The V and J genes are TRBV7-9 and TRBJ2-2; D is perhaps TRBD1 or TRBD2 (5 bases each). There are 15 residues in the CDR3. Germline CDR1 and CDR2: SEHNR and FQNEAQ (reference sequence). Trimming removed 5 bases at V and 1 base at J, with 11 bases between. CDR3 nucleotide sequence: TGTGCCAGCAGCCAATCGGGACGGAACACCGGGGAGCTGTTTTTT. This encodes CASSQSGRNTGELFF.

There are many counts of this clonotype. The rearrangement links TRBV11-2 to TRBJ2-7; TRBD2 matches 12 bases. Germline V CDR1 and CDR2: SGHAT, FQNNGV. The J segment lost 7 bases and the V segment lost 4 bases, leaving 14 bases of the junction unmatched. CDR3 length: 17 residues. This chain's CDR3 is CASSSKPPGLAGSEQYF. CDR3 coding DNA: TGTGCCAGCAGCTCAAAACCTCCGGGACTAGCGGGCTCGGAGCAGTACTTC.

CDR3 region: CASSRDGRGRDEQFF. CDR3 sequence (DNA): TGTGCCAGCAGCCGAGATGGGAGGGGGCGAGATGAGCAGTTCTTC. V is TRBV7-9 and J is TRBJ2-1; D possibly uses TRBD1 or TRBD2 (7 bases each). The V end lost 5 bases, the J end lost 8 bases, and 19 bases lay between the germline ends. Germline V lookup: CDR1 SEHNR, CDR2 FQNEAQ (reference sequence). This CDR3 contains 15 residues.

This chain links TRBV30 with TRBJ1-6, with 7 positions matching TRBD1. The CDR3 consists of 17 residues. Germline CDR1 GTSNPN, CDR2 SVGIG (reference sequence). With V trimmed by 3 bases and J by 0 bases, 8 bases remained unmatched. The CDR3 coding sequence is TGTGCCTGGAGGGACCCAGGGGGGAGCTCCTATAATTCACCCCTCCACTTT. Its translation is CAWRDPGGSSYNSPLHF.

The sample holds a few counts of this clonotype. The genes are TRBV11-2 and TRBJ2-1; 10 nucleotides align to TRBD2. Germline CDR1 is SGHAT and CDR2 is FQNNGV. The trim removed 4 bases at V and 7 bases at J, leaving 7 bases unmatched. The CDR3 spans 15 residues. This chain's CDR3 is CASSSLRGLANEQFF. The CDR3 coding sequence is TGTGCCAGCAGCTCCCTCCGGGGACTAGCGAATGAGCAGTTCTTC. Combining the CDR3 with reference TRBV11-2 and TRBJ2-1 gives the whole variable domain EAGVAQSPRYKIIEKRQSVAFWCNPISGHATLYWYQQILGQGPKLLIQFQNNGVVDDSQLPKDRFSAERLKGVDSTLKIQPAKLEDSAVYLCASSSLRGLANEQFFGPGTRLTVL.

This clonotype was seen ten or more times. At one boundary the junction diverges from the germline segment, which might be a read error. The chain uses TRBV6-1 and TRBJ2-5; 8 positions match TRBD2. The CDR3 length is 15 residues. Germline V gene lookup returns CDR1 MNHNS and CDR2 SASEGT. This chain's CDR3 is CASSEVAGRQGTQYF. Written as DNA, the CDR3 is TGTGCCAGCAGTGAAGTAGCGGGGCGCCAAGGGACCCAGTACTTC.

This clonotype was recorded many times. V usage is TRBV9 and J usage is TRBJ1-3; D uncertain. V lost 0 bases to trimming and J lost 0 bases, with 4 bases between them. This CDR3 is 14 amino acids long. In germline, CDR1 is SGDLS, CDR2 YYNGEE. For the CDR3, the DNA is TGTGCCAGCAGCGTAGTAGACTCTGGAAACACCATATATTTT. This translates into CASSVVDSGNTIYF.

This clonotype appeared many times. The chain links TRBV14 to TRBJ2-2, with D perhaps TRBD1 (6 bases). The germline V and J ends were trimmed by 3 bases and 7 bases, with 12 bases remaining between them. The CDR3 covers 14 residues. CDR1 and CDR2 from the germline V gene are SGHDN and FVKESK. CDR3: CASSQAGVIGELFF. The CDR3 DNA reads TGTGCCAGCAGCCAGGCAGGGGTGATCGGGGAGCTGTTTTTT.

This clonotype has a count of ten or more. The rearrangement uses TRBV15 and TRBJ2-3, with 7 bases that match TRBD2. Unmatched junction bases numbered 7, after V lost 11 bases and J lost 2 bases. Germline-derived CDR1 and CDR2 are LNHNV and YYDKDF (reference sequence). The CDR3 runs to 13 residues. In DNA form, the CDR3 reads TGTGCCGCCCAAGCGGGATTCACAGATACGCAGTATTTT. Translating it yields CAAQAGFTDTQYF.

The CDR3 protein is CASSLTSGGARDTQYF. The CDR3 DNA follows: TGCGCCAGCAGCTTGACTAGCGGGGGGGCAAGGGATACGCAGTATTTT. The rearrangement links TRBV5-1 to TRBJ2-3; TRBD2 matches 13 bases. J gave up 6 bases and V 1 base, and 5 bases lay outside the gene matches. This CDR3 is built from 16 residues. In germline, CDR1 is SGHRS, CDR2 YFSETQ.

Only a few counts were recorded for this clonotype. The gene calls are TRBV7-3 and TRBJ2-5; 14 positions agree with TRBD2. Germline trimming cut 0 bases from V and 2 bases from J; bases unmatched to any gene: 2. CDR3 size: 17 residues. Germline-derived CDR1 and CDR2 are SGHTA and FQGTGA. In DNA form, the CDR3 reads TGTGCCAGCAGCTTAACGGGACTAGCGGGGGCTCAAGAGACCCAGTACTTC. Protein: CASSLTGLAGAQETQYF.

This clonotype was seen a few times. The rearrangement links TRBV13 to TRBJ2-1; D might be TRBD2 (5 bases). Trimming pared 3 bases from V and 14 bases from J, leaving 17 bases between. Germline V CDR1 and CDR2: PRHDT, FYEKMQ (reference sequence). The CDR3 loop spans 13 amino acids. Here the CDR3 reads CASSFSGNLREFF. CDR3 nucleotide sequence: TGTGCCAGCAGCTTCTCGGGGAATCTTAGGGAGTTCTTC.

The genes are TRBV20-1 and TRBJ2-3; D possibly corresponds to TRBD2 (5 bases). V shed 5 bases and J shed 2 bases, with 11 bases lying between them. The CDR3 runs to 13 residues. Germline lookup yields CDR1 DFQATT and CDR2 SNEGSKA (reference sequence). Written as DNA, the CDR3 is TGCAGTGCTGGAAAGCGGTTCACAGATACGCAGTATTTT. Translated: CSAGKRFTDTQYF.

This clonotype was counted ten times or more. The CDR3 region has the DNA TGTGCCAGCTTCCATCCCGGGTCTTCCTACGAGCAGTACTTC. Residues: CASFHPGSSYEQYF. The rearrangement joins TRBV2 to TRBJ2-7; D ambiguous. The CDR3 is 14 amino acids. Germline V lookup: CDR1 SNHLY, CDR2 FYNNEI. Between the trimmed V and J ends, which lost 8 bases and 1 base, there was a span of 15 bases. The whole variable domain, filled in from reference TRBV2 and TRBJ2-7, reads EPEVTQTPSHQVTQMGQEVILRCVPISNHLYFYWYRQILGQKVEFLVSFYNNEISEKSEIFDDQFSVERPDGSNFTLKIRSTKLEDSAMYFCASFHPGSSYEQYFGPGTRLTVT.

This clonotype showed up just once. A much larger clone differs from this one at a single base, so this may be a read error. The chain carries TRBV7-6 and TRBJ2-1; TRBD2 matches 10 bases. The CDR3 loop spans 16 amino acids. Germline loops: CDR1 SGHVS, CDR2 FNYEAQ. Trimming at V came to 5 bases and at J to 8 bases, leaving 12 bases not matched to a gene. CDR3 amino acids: CASSGRGTSAYDEQFF. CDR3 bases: TGTGCCAGCAGCGGTCGTGGGACTAGCGCGTACGATGAGCAGTTCTTC.

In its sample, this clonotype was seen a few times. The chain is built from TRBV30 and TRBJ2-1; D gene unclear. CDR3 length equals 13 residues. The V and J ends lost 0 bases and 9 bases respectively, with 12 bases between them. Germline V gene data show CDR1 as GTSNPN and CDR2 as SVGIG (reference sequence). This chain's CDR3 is CAWSVQQSSEQFF. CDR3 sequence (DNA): TGTGCCTGGAGTGTACAGCAATCCTCTGAGCAGTTCTTC.

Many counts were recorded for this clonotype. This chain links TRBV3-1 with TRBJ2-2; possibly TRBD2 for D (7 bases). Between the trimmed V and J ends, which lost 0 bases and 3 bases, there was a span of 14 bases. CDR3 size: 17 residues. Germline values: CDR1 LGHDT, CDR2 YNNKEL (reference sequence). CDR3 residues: CASSQDQGLADTGELFF. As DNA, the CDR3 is TGTGCCAGCAGCCAAGATCAGGGGCTAGCGGACACCGGGGAGCTGTTTTTT.

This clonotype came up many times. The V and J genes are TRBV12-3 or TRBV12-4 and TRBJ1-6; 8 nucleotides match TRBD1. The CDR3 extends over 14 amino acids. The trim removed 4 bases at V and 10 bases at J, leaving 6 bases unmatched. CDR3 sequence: CASSSETGGSPLHF. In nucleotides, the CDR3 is TGTGCCAGCAGTTCAGAAACAGGGGGATCACCCCTCCACTTT.

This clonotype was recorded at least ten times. CDR3 in DNA: TGTGCCAGCAGTTCCCGGACAGGGGAGCAGTTCTTC. Protein product: CASSSRTGEQFF. The V call is TRBV12-3 or TRBV12-4, the J call TRBJ2-1; 8 bases agree with TRBD1. V trimming: 4 bases; J trimming: 10 bases; junction bases outside the gene matches: 3. The CDR3 length is 12 residues.

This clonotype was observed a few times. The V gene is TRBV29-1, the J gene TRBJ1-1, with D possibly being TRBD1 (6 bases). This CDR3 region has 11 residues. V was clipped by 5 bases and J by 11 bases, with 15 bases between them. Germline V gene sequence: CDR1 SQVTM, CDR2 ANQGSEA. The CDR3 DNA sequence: TGCAGCGTTCTGGGGGGCCAGGTGGCTTTCTTT. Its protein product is CSVLGGQVAFF.

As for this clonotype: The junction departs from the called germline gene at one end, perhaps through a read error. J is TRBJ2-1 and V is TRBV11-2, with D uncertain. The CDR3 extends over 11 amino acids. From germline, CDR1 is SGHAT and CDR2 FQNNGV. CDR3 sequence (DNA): TGTGCCAGCAGCTTAAACAATGAGCAGTCCTTC. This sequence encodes CASSLNNEQSF.

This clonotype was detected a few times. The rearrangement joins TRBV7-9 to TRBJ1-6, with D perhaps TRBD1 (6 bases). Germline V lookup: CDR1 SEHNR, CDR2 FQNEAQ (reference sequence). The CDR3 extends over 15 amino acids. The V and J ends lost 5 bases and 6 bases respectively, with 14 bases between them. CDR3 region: CASSLGGRTNSPLHF. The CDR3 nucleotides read TGTGCCAGCAGCCTAGGGGGAAGAACTAATTCACCCCTCCACTTT.

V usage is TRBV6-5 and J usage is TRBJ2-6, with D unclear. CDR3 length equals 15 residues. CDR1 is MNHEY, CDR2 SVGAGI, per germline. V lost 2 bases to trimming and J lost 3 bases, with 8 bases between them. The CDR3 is CASSYRGCGANVLTF. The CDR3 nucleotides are TGTGCCAGCAGTTACAGAGGTTGTGGGGCCAACGTCCTGACTTTC.

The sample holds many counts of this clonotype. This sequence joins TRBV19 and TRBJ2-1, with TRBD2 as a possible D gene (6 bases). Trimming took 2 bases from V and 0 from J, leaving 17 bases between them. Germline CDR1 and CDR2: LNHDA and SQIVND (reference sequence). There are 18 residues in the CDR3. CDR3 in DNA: TGTGCCAGTAGTATAAGGTTGAGAGCGGGTAGCTCCTACAATGAGCAGTTCTTC. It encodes CASSIRLRAGSSYNEQFF.

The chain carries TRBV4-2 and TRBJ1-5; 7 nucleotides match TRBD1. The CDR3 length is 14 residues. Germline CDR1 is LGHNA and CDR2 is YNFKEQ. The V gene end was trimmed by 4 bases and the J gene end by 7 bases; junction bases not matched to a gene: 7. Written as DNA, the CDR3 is TGTGCCAGCAGCCTAACAGGGGCCGGCCAGCCCCAGCATTTT. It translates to CASSLTGAGQPQHF.

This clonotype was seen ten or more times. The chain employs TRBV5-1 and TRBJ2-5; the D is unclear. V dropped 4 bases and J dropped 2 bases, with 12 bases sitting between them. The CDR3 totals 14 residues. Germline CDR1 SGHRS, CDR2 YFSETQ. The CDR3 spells CASSPLDSQETQYF. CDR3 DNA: TGCGCCAGCAGCCCCCTTGATTCGCAAGAGACCCAGTACTTC.

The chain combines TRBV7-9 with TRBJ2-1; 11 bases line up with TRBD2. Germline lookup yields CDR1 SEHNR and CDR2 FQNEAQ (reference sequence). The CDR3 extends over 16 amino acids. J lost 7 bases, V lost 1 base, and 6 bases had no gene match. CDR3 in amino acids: CASSLVMGLAENEQFF. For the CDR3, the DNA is TGTGCCAGCAGCTTAGTCATGGGACTAGCGGAGAATGAGCAGTTCTTC.